This T cell receptor beta chain is drawn from a study of T-cell reconstitution after alpha-beta-depleted transplantation in children. Germline values: CDR1 SNHLY, CDR2 FYNNEI. The CDR3 loop spans 14 amino acids. V was trimmed by 4 bases and J by 2 bases, leaving 8 bases between them. This clonotype was counted at least ten times. During its preparation, the TCRbeta library received unique molecular identifiers. TCRdb re-called the PCR reads with MiXCR, one entry per CDR3 protein. The sample includes approximately 400,000 distinct CDR3 sequences, roughly a tenth of them seen just once. Sequenced here: PBMCs from the stem cell graft donor, sampled from the stem cell graft. V gene TRBV2 combines with J gene TRBJ2-2; no firm D call. This clonotype originated in a human donor who donated a stem cell graft to a child with acute myeloid leukemia. As DNA, the CDR3 is TGTGCCAGCAGTGTTGGCAGCAACACCGGGGAGCTGTTTTTT. Its translation: CASSVGSNTGELFF.